This T cell receptor (beta chain) stems from a study of vaccination effects on CD4 cells after COVID-19. Data came from immunoSEQ multiplex PCR; TCRdb stores just in-frame clones and leaves some out. The sample lists tens of thousands of clones, about 78% occurring once. Viral peptide pool expansion of antigen-specific CD4+ T cells preceded sequencing in the ViraFEST assay. Culture proceeded for more than 8 days, and CD4+ T cells were then isolated. Vaccinees lacked prior SARS-CoV-2 infection and tested negative for nucleocapsid antibodies. Cells had half their medium changed to IL-2 medium on days 3 and 7. This clone was observed once. Its antigen is currently unknown. V dropped 0 bases and J dropped 3 bases, with 14 bases sitting between them. This CDR3 comprises 16 residues. CDR1 and CDR2 (germline): SGHRS, YFSETQ.

This sequence originates from a human donor who received a COVID-19 vaccine. Sequences were derived from CD4+ T cells from PBMCs cultured with SARS-CoV-2 spike peptides, sampled before COVID-19 vaccination. The genes are TRBV5-1 and TRBJ2-3, with TRBD1 as a possible D gene (6 bases). The DNA for the CDR3 is TGCGCCAGCAGCTTGGATGAGGGACATGCTACAGATACGCAGTATTTT. Protein product: CASSLDEGHATDTQYF.